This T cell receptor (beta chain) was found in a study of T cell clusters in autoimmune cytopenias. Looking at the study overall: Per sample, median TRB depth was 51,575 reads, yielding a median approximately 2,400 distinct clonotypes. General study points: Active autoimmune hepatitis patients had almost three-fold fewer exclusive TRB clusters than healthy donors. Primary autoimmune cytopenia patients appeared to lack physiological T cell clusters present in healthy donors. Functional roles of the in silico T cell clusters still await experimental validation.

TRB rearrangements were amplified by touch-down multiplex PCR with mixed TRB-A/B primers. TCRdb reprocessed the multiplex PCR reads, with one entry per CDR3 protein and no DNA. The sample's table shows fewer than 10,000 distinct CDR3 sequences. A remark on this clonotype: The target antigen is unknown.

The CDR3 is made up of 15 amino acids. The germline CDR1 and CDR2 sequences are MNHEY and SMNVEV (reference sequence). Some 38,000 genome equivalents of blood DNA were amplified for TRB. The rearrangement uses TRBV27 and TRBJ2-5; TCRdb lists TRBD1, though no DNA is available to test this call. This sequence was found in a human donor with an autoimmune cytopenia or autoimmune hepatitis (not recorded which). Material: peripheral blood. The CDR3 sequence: CASSLSGGRGETQYF.